The 25 T cell receptor beta chains reported below all come from one sample, sequenced in a study of shared clonotypes between healthy human individuals. The method was immunoSEQ multiplex PCR; TCRdb's version includes in-frame clones alone and lacks a portion of them. The data show 400,000 to 500,000 clones, roughly 85% seen once. Material: PBMCs. Receptor source: a middle-aged woman in good health. Some clones in this sample may be carry-over from other donors' samples.

The chain has TRBV7-9 and TRBJ2-3; D is uncertain. Looked up from germline, CDR1 is SEHNR and CDR2 is FQNEAQ (reference sequence). This CDR3 is 12 amino acids long. Between the trimmed V and J ends, which lost 6 bases and 0 bases, there was a span of 4 bases. CDR3 residues: CASSYSTDTQYF. In DNA form, the CDR3 reads TGTGCCAGCAGTTATAGCACAGATACGCAGTATTTT.

The chain's CDR3 is CASSQRPGLAPEQFF. The CDR3 nucleotides are TGTGCCAGCAGCCAGAGACCGGGACTAGCGCCAGAGCAGTTCTTC. The chain couples TRBV7-9 to TRBJ2-1, with TRBD2 matching 10 bases. This CDR3 is 15 amino acids long. V trimming: 5 bases; J trimming: 10 bases; junction bases outside the gene matches: 11. Germline assignment: CDR1 SEHNR and CDR2 FQNEAQ (reference sequence).

In regard to this clone: The junction differs from germline at one of its ends, possibly a read error. The chain couples TRBV7-7 to TRBJ2-1, with 11 positions matching TRBD2. The CDR3 is made up of 15 amino acids. CDR1 and CDR2 from the germline V gene are SSHAT and FNYEAQ (reference sequence). The CDR3 DNA follows: TGTGCTAGCAGCAAGGGACTAGCGGAGTACAATGAGCAGTTCTTC. Protein sequence: CASSKGLAEYNEQFF.

This clone was picked up many times. Other DNA sequences in this sample translate to the same CDR3. The chain has TRBV28 and TRBJ2-7, with D perhaps matching TRBD1 or TRBD2 (5 bases each). The CDR3 length is 18 residues. The germline V and J ends were trimmed by 7 bases and 0 bases, with 25 bases remaining between them. Per the germline V gene, CDR1 is MDHEN and CDR2 is SYDVKM. The CDR3 spells CASTQVGVRTESSYEQYF. The CDR3, as DNA: TGTGCCAGCACCCAAGTGGGGGTGAGAACGGAAAGCTCCTACGAGCAGTACTTC.

Turning to this clone: This specimen includes other DNA sequences encoding the same CDR3. This rearrangement joins TRBV14 to TRBJ2-7; D is possibly TRBD1 or TRBD2 (6 bases each). This CDR3 has 12 residues. The V gene's germline CDR1 is SGHDN and CDR2 FVKESK. V shed 4 bases and J shed 6 bases, with 10 bases lying between them. The CDR3 reads CASSREGGEQYF. The CDR3 region has the DNA TGTGCCAGCAGCCGCGAGGGGGGCGAGCAGTACTTC.

DNA for the CDR3: TGTGCCAGTAGTATAGTGTCCGACAGACGGGCGACCTACGAGCAGTACTTC. Protein product: CASSIVSDRRATYEQYF. V usage is TRBV19 and J usage is TRBJ2-7, with D tentatively TRBD1 (5 bases). This CDR3 region has 17 residues. CDR1 is LNHDA, CDR2 SQIVND, per germline (reference sequence). V lost 1 base and J lost 2, with 18 bases in between.

A word on this clone: A read error likely explains this, since a far larger clone differs by one base. The identical CDR3 is also encoded by other nucleotide sequences in the sample. V is TRBV5-1 and J is TRBJ2-4, with D tentatively TRBD1 or TRBD2 (5 bases each). CDR3 length: 15 residues. The germline gives CDR1 SGHRS, CDR2 YFSETQ. V shed 4 bases and J shed 6 bases, with 17 bases lying between them. DNA of the CDR3: TGCGCCAGCAGCCTAGAGGGGCAACCCGGAAACATTCAGTACTTC. Translation gives CASSLEGQPGNIQYF.

The CDR3: CASSPARAETQYF. In nucleotides, the CDR3 is TGTGCCAGCAGCCCGGCCAGGGCTGAGACCCAGTACTTC. The chain combines TRBV7-6 with TRBJ2-5; TRBD1 is a possible D gene (5 bases). Trimming pared 5 bases from V and 5 bases from J, leaving 12 bases between. This CDR3 is 13 amino acids long. Germline V gene data show CDR1 as SGHVS and CDR2 as FNYEAQ. Based on the CDR3 plus reference TRBV7-6 and TRBJ2-5, the full variable domain is GAGVSQSPRYKVTKRGQDVALRCDPISGHVSLYWYRQALGQGPEFLTYFNYEAQQDKSGLPNDRFSAERPEGSISTLTIQRTEQRDSAMYRCASSPARAETQYFGPGTRLLVL.

The genes are TRBV19 and TRBJ2-1; D uncertain. Germline values: CDR1 LNHDA, CDR2 SQIVND (reference sequence). This CDR3 spans 18 amino acids. V lost 2 bases to trimming and J lost 2 bases, with 19 bases between them. CDR3 protein: CASSIQAPGVFPYNEQFF. For the CDR3, the DNA is TGTGCCAGTAGTATACAAGCTCCCGGTGTTTTCCCCTACAATGAGCAGTTCTTC.

The V call is TRBV7-2, the J call TRBJ2-1; 8 bases line up with TRBD2. CDR1 is SGHTA, CDR2 FQGNSA, per germline. The CDR3 is made up of 14 amino acids. V lost 2 bases to trimming and J lost 8 bases; unmatched junction nucleotides: 5. This chain's CDR3 is CASSLSGGGDEQFF. The CDR3, as DNA: TGTGCCAGCAGCTTATCCGGGGGGGGCGATGAGCAGTTCTTC.

The chain is built from TRBV7-3 and TRBJ2-2; D is possibly TRBD1 or TRBD2 (5 bases each). Trimming stripped 1 base from V and 5 bases from J, with 14 bases between. Germline V gene lookup returns CDR1 SGHTA and CDR2 FQGTGA. The CDR3 sequence is 16 residues long. CDR3 in amino acids: CASSLSRGRLTGELFF. DNA for the CDR3: TGTGCCAGCAGCTTAAGTAGGGGACGTCTTACCGGGGAGCTGTTTTTT. The full variable domain, in which reference TRBV7-3 and TRBJ2-2 provide the parts outside the CDR3, is GAGVSQTPSNKVTEKGKYVELRCDPISGHTALYWYRQSLGQGPEFLIYFQGTGAADDSGLPNDRFFAVRPEGSVSTLKIQRTERGDSAVYLCASSLSRGRLTGELFFGEGSRLTVL.

This sequence joins TRBV7-6 and TRBJ2-7, with 8 bases that match TRBD2. The CDR3 runs to 15 residues. Trimming at V came to 3 bases and at J to 3 bases, leaving 7 bases not matched to a gene. Germline V gene lookup returns CDR1 SGHVS and CDR2 FNYEAQ. The CDR3 spells CASSFERENYYEQYF. CDR3 sequence (DNA): TGTGCCAGCAGCTTTGAGCGGGAGAACTACTACGAGCAGTACTTC.

V and J are TRBV2 and TRBJ2-7; D might be TRBD1 (6 bases). Germline V CDR1 and CDR2: SNHLY, FYNNEI. V lost 8 bases and J 0 bases, leaving 14 bases between the germline ends. The CDR3 totals 14 residues. CDR3 DNA sequence: TGTGCCAGCGGGCGTCGGGACACCTCCTACGAGCAGTACTTC. Translating gives CASGRRDTSYEQYF.

V is TRBV11-1 and J is TRBJ2-7; D gene unclear. CDR1 SGHAT and CDR2 FQDESV come from the germline V gene (reference sequence). The V end was cut by 0 bases, the J end by 0 bases, with 9 bases between. CDR3 length equals 15 residues. The CDR3 sequence: CASSLAARPSYEQYF. CDR3 sequence (DNA): TGTGCCAGCAGCTTAGCCGCCAGACCCTCCTACGAGCAGTACTTC. The full variable domain, rest sourced from reference TRBV11-1 and TRBJ2-7, is EAEVAQSPRYKITEKSQAVAFWCDPISGHATLYWYRQILGQGPELLVQFQDESVVDDSQLPKDRFSAERLKGVDSTLKIQPAELGDSAMYLCASSLAARPSYEQYFGPGTRLTVT.

V is TRBV5-5 and J is TRBJ2-7, with D perhaps given as TRBD1 or TRBD2 (5 bases each). This CDR3 contains 14 residues. The ends were cut back, 2 bases at V and 2 bases at J, with 11 bases in the middle. CDR1 and CDR2 from the germline V gene are SGHKS and YYEKEE (reference sequence). CDR3: CASSFRDGPYEQYF. The CDR3 nucleotides read TGTGCCAGCAGCTTCCGGGACGGTCCCTACGAGCAGTACTTC.

This clone has more than one count but fewer than ten. The chain carries TRBV4-2 and TRBJ1-1; maybe TRBD1 (6 bases). Trimming took 2 bases from V and 2 from J, leaving 15 bases between them. Looked up from germline, CDR1 is LGHNA and CDR2 is YNFKEQ. The CDR3 is 16 residues long. The chain's CDR3 is CASSQPRQDLNTEAFF. The CDR3 nucleotides are TGTGCCAGCAGCCAACCCAGACAGGACTTAAACACTGAAGCTTTCTTT.

This chain uses TRBV4-1 with TRBJ2-1; TRBD1 is a possible D gene (6 bases). V shed 2 bases and J shed 8 bases, with 10 bases lying between them. Germline V CDR1 and CDR2: MGHRA, YSYEKL. There are 13 residues in the CDR3. CDR3 nucleotides: TGCGCCAGCAGCCAATTACAGGGTCATGAGCAGTTCTTC. Its translation: CASSQLQGHEQFF.

In DNA form, the CDR3 reads TGTGCCTGGGACGGGGGTGAGTTTCGGGCCTACGAGCAGTACTTC. Protein product: CAWDGGEFRAYEQYF. V usage is TRBV30 and J usage is TRBJ2-7; maybe TRBD2 (6 bases). Germline CDR1 reads GTSNPN; CDR2 reads SVGIG (reference sequence). The ends were cut back, 5 bases at V and 2 bases at J, with 19 bases in the middle. There are 15 residues in the CDR3.

Regarding this clone: Other DNA variants within this sample encode the same CDR3. The chain carries TRBV6-5 and TRBJ1-5; tentatively, D is TRBD1 (6 bases). The germline V gene has CDR1 MNHEY and CDR2 SVGAGI. This CDR3 is 14 amino acids long. Trimming took 6 bases from V and 0 from J, leaving 9 bases between them. For the CDR3, the DNA is TGTGCCAGCAGCCGGACAGTTAGCAATCAGCCCCAGCATTTT. This encodes CASSRTVSNQPQHF.

V is TRBV10-3 and J is TRBJ2-5; no firm D call. Per germline, CDR1 ENHRY and CDR2 SYGVKD. Trimming pared 0 bases from V and 4 bases from J, leaving 9 bases between. This CDR3 is built from 14 residues. CDR3 loop: CAISESKPRETQYF. The CDR3 DNA follows: TGTGCCATCAGTGAGTCGAAACCAAGAGAGACCCAGTACTTC.

There are a few counts of this clone. The chain joins TRBV7-2 to TRBJ2-1; TRBD2 agrees at 8 bases. Per germline, CDR1 SGHTA and CDR2 FQGNSA. V shed 5 bases, J shed 1 base, and the junction held 4 bases outside the gene matches. This CDR3 comprises 15 residues. CDR3 sequence (DNA): TGTGCCAGCAGCGCACTAGCGGTTTCCTACAATGAGCAGTTCTTC. This translates into CASSALAVSYNEQFF.

In its sample, this clone was seen once. The chain carries TRBV7-3 and TRBJ2-3, with D perhaps matching TRBD2 (8 bases). CDR1 and CDR2 from the germline V gene are SGHTA and FQGTGA. Trimming pared 1 base from V and 4 bases from J, leaving 15 bases between. CDR3 length equals 16 residues. CDR3 sequence: CASSLSPGGGADTQYF. In nucleotides, the CDR3 is TGTGCCAGCAGCTTAAGTCCGGGAGGGGGCGCAGATACGCAGTATTTT.

This clone was detected only once. The chain joins TRBV6-1 to TRBJ2-7, with D tentatively TRBD2 (6 bases). V was clipped by 4 bases and J by 2 bases, with 9 bases between them. Germline lookup yields CDR1 MNHNS and CDR2 SASEGT. The CDR3 runs 13 residues. CDR3 residues: CASSASATYEQYF. The CDR3 DNA reads TGTGCCAGCAGTGCTAGCGCAACCTACGAGCAGTACTTC.

As regards this clone: The junction and the germline gene differ at one end; a read error may be behind it. The V gene is TRBV29-1, the J gene TRBJ2-1, with TRBD2 matching 11 bases. The CDR3 is made up of 14 amino acids. In germline, CDR1 is SQVTM, CDR2 ANQGSEA. The CDR3 is CSVQEASGGNEQFF. As DNA, the CDR3 is TGCAGCGTTCAAGAAGCTAGCGGGGGGAATGAGCAGTTCTTC.

The CDR3 loop reads CASSPGTGDAGIYGYTF. CDR3 bases: TGTGCCAGCTCACCAGGGACAGGGGACGCGGGTATCTATGGCTACACCTTC. This sequence joins TRBV18 and TRBJ1-2; 10 bases are a match to TRBD1. The CDR3 consists of 17 residues. V lost 2 bases to trimming and J lost 4 bases; unmatched junction nucleotides: 10. CDR1 and CDR2 from the germline V gene are KGHSH and LQKENI. Full variable domain (rest looked up from reference TRBV18 and TRBJ1-2): NAGVMQNPRHLVRRRGQEARLRCSPMKGHSHVYWYRQLPEEGLKFMVYLQKENIIDESGMPKERFSAEFPKEGPSILRIQQVVRGDSAAYFCASSPGTGDAGIYGYTFGSGTRLTVV.